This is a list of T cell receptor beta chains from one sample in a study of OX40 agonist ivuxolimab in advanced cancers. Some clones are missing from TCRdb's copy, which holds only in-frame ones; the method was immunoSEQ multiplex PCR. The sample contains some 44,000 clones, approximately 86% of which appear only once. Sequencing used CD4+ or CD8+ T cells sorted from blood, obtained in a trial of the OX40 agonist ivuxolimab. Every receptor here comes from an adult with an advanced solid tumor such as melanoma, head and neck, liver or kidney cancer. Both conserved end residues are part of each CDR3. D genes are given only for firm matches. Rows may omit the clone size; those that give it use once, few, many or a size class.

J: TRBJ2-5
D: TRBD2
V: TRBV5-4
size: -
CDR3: CASSFRGGEETQYF
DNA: TGTGCCAGCAGCTTCCGTGGGGGGGAAGAGACCCAGTACTTC

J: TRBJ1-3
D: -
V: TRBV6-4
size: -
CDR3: CASSYSSRSSGNTIYF
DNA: TGTGCCAGCAGTTACTCGAGTAGGTCCTCTGGAAACACCATATATTTT

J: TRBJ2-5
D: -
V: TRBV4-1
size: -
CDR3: CASSQWGSQETQYF
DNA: TGCGCCAGCAGCCAATGGGGATCTCAAGAGACCCAGTACTTC

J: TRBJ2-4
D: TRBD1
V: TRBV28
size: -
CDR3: CASSPRGQGNIQYF
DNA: TGTGCCAGCAGCCCCCGGGGACAGGGGAACATTCAGTACTTC

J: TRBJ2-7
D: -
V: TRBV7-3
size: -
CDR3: CASSLGLNYEQYF
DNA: TGTGCCAGCAGCTTAGGACTTAACTACGAGCAGTACTTC

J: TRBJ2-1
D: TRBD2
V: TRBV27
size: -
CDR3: CASSPIAGGYNEQFF
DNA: TGTGCCAGCAGCCCCATAGCGGGGGGGTACAATGAGCAGTTCTTC

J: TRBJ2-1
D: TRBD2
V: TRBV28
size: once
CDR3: CASSSGGGSYNEQFF
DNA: TGTGCCAGCAGTAGCGGGGGGGGCTCCTACAATGAGCAGTTCTTC

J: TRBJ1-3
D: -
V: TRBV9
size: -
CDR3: CASSVNSNSGNTIYF
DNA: TGTGCCAGCAGCGTTAACAGCAACTCTGGAAACACCATATATTTT

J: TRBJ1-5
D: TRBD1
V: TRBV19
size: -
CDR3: CASSIGGTDNQPQHF
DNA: TGTGCCAGTAGTATAGGGGGGACAGATAATCAGCCCCAGCATTTT

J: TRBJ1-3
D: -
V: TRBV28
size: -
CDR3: CASSPGTPGNTIYF
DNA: TGTGCCAGCAGCCCAGGGACACCGGGAAACACCATATATTTT

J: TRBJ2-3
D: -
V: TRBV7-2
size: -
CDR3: CASSPDYTDTQYF
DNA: TGTGCCAGCAGCCCGGACTACACAGATACGCAGTATTTT

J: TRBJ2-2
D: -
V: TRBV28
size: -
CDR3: CASSPISWGTGELFF
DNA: TGTGCCAGCAGTCCCATTAGCTGGGGCACCGGGGAGCTGTTTTTT

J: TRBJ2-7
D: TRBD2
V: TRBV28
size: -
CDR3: CASSPISGGSYEQYF
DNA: TGTGCCAGCAGCCCGATCTCGGGGGGCTCCTACGAGCAGTACTTC

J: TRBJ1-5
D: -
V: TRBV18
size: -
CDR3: CASSPGDEQPQHF
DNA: TGTGCCAGCTCACCCGGGGATGAGCAGCCCCAGCATTTT

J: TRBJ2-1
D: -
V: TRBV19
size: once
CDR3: CASSIRYGANEQFF
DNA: TGTGCCAGTAGTATAAGGTACGGGGCCAATGAGCAGTTCTTC

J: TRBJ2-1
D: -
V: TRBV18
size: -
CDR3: CATAPVPFGEQFF
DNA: TGTGCCACCGCACCGGTGCCTTTCGGTGAGCAGTTCTTC

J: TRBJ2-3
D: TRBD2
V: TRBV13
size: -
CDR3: CASRIAGGYTDTQYF
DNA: TGTGCCAGCAGGATAGCGGGGGGATACACAGATACGCAGTATTTT

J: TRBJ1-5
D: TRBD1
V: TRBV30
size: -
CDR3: CAWRGTGDNQPQHF
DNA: TGTGCCTGGAGGGGGACAGGGGACAATCAGCCCCAGCATTTT

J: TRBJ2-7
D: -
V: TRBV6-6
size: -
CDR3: CASSLGHDAEQYF
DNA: TGTGCCAGCAGTCTGGGACATGATGCCGAGCAGTACTTC

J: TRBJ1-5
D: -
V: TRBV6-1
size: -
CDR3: CASTWTPRSNQPQHF
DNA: TGTGCCAGCACCTGGACCCCTCGAAGCAATCAGCCCCAGCATTTT

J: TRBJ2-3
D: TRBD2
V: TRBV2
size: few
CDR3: CASSLAGGGTDTQYF
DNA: TGTGCCAGCAGTCTAGCGGGGGGTGGCACAGATACGCAGTATTTT

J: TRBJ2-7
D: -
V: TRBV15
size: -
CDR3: CATSGPGLEYEQYF
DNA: TGTGCCACCAGCGGTCCAGGGTTAGAGTACGAGCAGTACTTC

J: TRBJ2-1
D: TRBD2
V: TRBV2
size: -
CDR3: CAILHAPSGGYNEQFF
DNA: TGTGCCATCCTACATGCTCCCAGCGGGGGTTACAATGAGCAGTTCTTC

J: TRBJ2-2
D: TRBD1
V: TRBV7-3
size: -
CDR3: CASSSDRGGELFF
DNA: TGTGCCAGCAGCTCGGACAGGGGCGGGGAGCTGTTTTTT

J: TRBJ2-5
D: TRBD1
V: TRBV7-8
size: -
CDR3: CASSPRTGGVETQYF
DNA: TGTGCCAGCAGCCCGCGGACAGGGGGCGTTGAGACCCAGTACTTC

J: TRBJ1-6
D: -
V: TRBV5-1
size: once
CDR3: CASSFGLGQPNNSPLHF
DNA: TGCGCCAGCAGCTTTGGCTTAGGACAGCCAAATAATTCACCCCTCCACTTT

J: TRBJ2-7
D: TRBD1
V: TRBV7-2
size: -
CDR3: CASSQGAGEQYF
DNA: TGTGCCAGCAGCCAGGGGGCCGGCGAGCAGTACTTC

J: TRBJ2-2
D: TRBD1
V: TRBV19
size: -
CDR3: CASSTPGQGSYAGELFF
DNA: TGTGCCAGTAGTACCCCTGGACAGGGCTCATACGCCGGGGAGCTGTTTTTT

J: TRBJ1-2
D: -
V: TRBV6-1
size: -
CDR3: CASREEFNYGYTF
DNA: TGTGCCAGCCGGGAAGAGTTTAACTATGGCTACACCTTC

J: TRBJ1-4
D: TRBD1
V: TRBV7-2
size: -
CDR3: CASSPTGGNEKLFF
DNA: TGTGCCAGCAGCCCAACAGGGGGTAATGAAAAACTGTTTTTT

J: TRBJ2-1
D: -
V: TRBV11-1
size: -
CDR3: CASSLEGGSYNEQFF
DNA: TGTGCCAGCAGCTTAGAGGGTGGCTCCTACAATGAGCAGTTCTTC

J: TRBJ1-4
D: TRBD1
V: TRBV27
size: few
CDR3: CASSLYRGEKLFF
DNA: TGTGCCAGCAGTTTATACAGGGGTGAAAAACTGTTTTTT

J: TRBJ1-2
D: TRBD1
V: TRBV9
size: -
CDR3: CASSLMQGQGYGYTF
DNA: TGTGCCAGCAGCTTAATGCAGGGACAGGGCTATGGCTACACCTTC

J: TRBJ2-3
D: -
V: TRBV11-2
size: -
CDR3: CASSPAMGTDTQYF
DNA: TGTGCCAGCAGCCCGGCGATGGGCACAGATACGCAGTATTTT

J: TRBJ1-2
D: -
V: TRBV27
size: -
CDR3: CASSPQTENYGYTF
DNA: TGTGCCAGCAGTCCGCAGACCGAAAACTATGGCTACACCTTC

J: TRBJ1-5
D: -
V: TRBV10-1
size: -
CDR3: CASRGGPGGNQPQHF
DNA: TGCGCCAGCAGAGGGGGACCTGGCGGCAATCAGCCCCAGCATTTT

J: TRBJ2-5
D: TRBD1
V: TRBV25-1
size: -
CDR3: CASSDWTGSGETQYF
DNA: TGTGCCAGCAGTGACTGGACAGGGAGTGGGGAGACCCAGTACTTC

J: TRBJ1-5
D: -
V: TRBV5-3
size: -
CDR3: CARSLGPSNQPQHF
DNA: TGTGCCAGAAGCCTGGGCCCTAGCAATCAGCCCCAGCATTTT

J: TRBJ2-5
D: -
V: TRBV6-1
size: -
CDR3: CASTSDLGGTQYF
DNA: TGTGCCAGCACCTCGGACCTAGGGGGGACCCAGTACTTC

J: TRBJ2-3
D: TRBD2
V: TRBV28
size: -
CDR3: CASSLSRTSGATDTQYF
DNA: TGTGCCAGCAGTTTATCTCGGACTAGCGGGGCGACAGATACGCAGTATTTT

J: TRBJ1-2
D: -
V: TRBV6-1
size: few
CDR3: CASSEQRTVYGYTF
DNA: TGTGCCAGCAGTGAACAAAGGACAGTATATGGCTACACCTTC

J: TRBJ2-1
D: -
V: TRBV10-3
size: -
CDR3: CAIITASNEQFF
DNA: TGTGCCATCATCACCGCGAGCAATGAGCAGTTCTTC

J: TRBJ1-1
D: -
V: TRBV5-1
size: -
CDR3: CASSGGQMNTEAFF
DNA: TGCGCCAGCAGCGGCGGACAGATGAACACTGAAGCTTTCTTT

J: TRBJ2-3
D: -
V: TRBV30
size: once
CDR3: CAWSTGSAEDTQYF
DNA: TGTGCCTGGAGCACCGGGTCTGCCGAAGATACGCAGTATTTT

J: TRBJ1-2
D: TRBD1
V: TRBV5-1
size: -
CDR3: CASSPRDRGNYGYTF
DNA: TGCGCCAGCAGCCCCCGGGACAGGGGCAACTATGGCTACACCTTC

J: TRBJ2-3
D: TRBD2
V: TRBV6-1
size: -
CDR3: CAISGRDTDTQYF
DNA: TGTGCCATTAGCGGGAGGGACACAGATACGCAGTATTTT

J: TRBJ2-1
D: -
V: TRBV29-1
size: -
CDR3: CSVEGGMMSIQFF
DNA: TGCAGCGTTGAAGGCGGGATGATGAGCATTCAGTTCTTC

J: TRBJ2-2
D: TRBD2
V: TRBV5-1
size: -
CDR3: CASSSPGLAGGELFF
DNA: TGCGCCAGCAGCTCACCGGGACTAGCTGGCGGGGAGCTGTTTTTT

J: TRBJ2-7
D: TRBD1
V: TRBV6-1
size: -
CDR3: CASSASGTGSHEQYF
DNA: TGTGCCAGCAGTGCCTCCGGGACAGGGAGCCACGAGCAGTACTTC

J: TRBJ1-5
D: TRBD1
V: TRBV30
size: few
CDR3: CAFRGAGVGQPQHF
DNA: TGTGCCTTCAGGGGGGCAGGGGTGGGTCAGCCCCAGCATTTT

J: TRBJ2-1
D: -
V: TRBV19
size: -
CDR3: CASSIAKQYNEQFF
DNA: TGTGCCAGTAGTATAGCCAAACAGTACAATGAGCAGTTCTTC

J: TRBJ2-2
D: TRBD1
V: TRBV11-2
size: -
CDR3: CASSWMTGDDTGELFF
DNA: TGTGCCAGCAGCTGGATGACAGGGGATGACACCGGGGAGCTGTTTTTT

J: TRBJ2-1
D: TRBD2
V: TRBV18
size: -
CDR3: CASSPPAGGSYNEQFF
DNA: TGTGCCAGCTCACCACCAGCGGGGGGATCCTACAATGAGCAGTTCTTC

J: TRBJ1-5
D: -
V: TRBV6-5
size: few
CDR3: CASSTRGSPQHF
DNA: TGTGCCAGCAGTACCAGGGGTTCTCCCCAGCATTTT

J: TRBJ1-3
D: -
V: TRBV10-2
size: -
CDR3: CASLPPVCSGNTIYF
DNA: TGCGCCAGCCTACCTCCAGTTTGCTCTGGAAACACCATATATTTT

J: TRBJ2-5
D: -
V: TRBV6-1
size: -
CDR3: CASSEALTGTSTSETQYF
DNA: TGTGCCAGCAGTGAAGCGCTGACGGGGACTTCCACCTCGGAGACCCAGTACTTC

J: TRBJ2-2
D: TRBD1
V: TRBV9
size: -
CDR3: CASSLRTGNTGELFF
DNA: TGTGCCAGCAGCCTGCGGACAGGGAACACCGGGGAGCTGTTTTTT